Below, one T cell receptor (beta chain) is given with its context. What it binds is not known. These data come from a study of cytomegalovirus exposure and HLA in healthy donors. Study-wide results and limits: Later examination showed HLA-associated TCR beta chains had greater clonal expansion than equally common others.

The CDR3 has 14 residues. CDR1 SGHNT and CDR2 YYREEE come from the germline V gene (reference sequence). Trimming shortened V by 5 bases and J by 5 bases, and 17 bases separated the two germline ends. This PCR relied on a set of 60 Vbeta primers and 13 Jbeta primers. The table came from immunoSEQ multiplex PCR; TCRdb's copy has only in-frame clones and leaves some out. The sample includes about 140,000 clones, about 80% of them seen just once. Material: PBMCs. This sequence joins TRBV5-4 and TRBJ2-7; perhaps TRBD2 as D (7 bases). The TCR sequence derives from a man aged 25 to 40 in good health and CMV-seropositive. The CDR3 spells CASRVGGGYHEQYF. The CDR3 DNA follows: TGTGCCAGCAGGGTAGGGGGAGGGTATCACGAGCAGTACTTC.